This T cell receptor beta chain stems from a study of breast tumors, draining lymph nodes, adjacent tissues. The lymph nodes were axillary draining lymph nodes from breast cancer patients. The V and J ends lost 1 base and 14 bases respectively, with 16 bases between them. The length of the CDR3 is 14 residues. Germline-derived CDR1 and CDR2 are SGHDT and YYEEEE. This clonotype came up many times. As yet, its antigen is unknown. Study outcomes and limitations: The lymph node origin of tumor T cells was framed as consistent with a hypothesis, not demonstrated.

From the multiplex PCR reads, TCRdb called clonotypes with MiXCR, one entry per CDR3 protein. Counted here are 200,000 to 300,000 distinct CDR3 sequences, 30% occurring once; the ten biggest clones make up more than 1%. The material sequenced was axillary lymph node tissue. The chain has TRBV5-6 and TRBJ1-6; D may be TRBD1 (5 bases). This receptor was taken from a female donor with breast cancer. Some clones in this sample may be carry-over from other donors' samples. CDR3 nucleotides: TGTGCCAGCAGCTTGAGTGGCAGGGTGGTGGCCCTCCACTTT. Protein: CASSLSGRVVALHF.